This entry concerns a single TCR beta chain. No cognate antigen has been identified for it. Per-nucleotide qualities are absent, and no much larger clonotype sits a single base away. Interpreted using the paper, the time point label stands for: baseline before first vaccination. Vaccinee samples were obtained from the UK trials COV001 and COV002, which included a single-blind randomized controlled phase 2/3 trial of AZD1222 (ChAdOx1 nCoV-19) in healthy adults. For TCRbeta chain sequencing, PBMC samples from trial participants were taken at day 0 and at day 28 after the second dose. The CDR3 regions of human TCRbeta chains were analyzed by immunosequencing. The source study handled its data this way. Repertoire TCRs were checked for matches against a reference library of SARS-CoV-2-specific TCRs that had been generated using the MIRA antigen-specificity platform. Breadth meant the fraction of unique TCRs that were SARS-CoV-2-associated, whereas depth meant the fraction of total T cells that were SARS-CoV-2-associated. Each spike-specific TCR was assigned to its reactive spike region and to a CD4 or CD8 class using the MIRA data. Log10-transformed breadth and depth values were compared by one-way ANOVA with Sidak's multiple comparisons tests. TCRdb carries this immuneACCESS record with in-frame sequences only. Its versions omit some clonotypes, under half of them owing to an unresolved V gene in the studies checked, with the rest unexplained. D and trimming were read from the DNA, whereas the V and J calls and clone size are those reported in that table. Here the sample has about 140,000 clones; under 95% occur a single time. The ten largest make up just over 3% of the sample.

This record belongs to a study of T cell responses to AZD1222 COVID-19 vaccine (dated by TCRdb to about 2021). Study-level background: AZD1222 recipients whose second dose came at about 4 weeks and those whose second dose came at about 12 weeks were combined into one group, since spike-specific TCR depth and breadth did not differ between the two schedules. Trial participants were enrolled by age into 18-55, 56-69 and 70-plus year subgroups, with about 150, 28 and 57 TCR-sequenced participants respectively. TCR sequencing covered fewer than 250 trial participants: 207 given two doses of AZD1222 and about 26 given two doses of MenACWY control vaccine.

The CDR3 covers 14 residues, taking in both the cysteine and the phenylalanine. The kept DNA is CDR3 alone, 42 bases in frame from the first base. A distance of 17 bases separates the germline ends of V and J, which lose 6 bases and 6 bases respectively. As encoded in the germline V gene (reference sequence), CDR1 is SEHNR while CDR2 is FQNEAQ. The paper's findings and limits, for the study overall: Participants were mostly white British and included more females than males, and it was suggested by the authors that clonal diversity may have been underestimated. Epitopes outside the regions mutated in the B.1.351 and B.1.1.7 variants were reportedly recognized by nearly half of the unique spike-specific TCRs. The whole spike protein was spanned by vaccine-associated CD4 TCRs, and dominant responses were seen in regions 160-218 and 743-854. A significant rise in spike-specific TCR breadth and depth was observed after two AZD1222 doses relative to day 0 and relative to MenACWY recipients. In the small 56-69-year group, the increase in depth fell short of significance, most likely because of low power. Conclusions about previously exposed vaccinees are limited because only six or seven AZD1222 recipients were SARS-CoV-2 seropositive at baseline. Because no day 14 peak-response samples were available, repertoires were characterized only after the peak T cell response.

The source of this sequence is an adult in good health. The chain joins TRBV7-9 to TRBJ1-2, with TRBD1 perhaps the D gene, on 6 matching bases. The sample was peripheral blood, taken on day 0 of AZD1222 vaccination. The bases are TGTGCCAGCAGTCTTCCTCAACAGGGCGATGGCTACACCTTC. The encoded protein is CASSLPQQGDGYTF.